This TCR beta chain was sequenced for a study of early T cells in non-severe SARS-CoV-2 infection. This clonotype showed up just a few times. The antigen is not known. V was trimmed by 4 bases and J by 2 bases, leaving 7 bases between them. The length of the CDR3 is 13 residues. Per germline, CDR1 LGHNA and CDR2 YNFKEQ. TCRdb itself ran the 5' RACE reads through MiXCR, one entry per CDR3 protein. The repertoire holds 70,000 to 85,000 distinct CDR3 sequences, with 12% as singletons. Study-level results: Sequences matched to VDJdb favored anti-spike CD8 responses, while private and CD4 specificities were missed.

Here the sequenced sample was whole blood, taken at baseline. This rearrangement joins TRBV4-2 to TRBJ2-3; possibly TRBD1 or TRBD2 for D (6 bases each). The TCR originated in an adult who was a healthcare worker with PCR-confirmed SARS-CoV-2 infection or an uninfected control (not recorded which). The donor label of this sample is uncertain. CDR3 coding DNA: TGTGCCAGCAGCCCGGGGGCCACAGATACGCAGTATTTT. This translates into CASSPGATDTQYF.